The rows below give T cell receptor beta chains drawn from one sample of a study of cytomegalovirus exposure and HLA in healthy donors. Generated by immunoSEQ multiplex PCR, the TCRdb table keeps only in-frame clones and is missing some. There are about 210,000 clones in the sample; about 79% occur only once, and 1.8% lies in the top ten. Input material: PBMCs. The receptors derive from a male donor in good health and CMV-seronegative. Each CDR3 is given with its conserved first and last residue. Fields, in order: CDR3 DNA, CDR3 protein, clone size, D gene, J gene, V gene. D genes are given only for firm matches. Clone size is stated in some rows and not others, as once, few, many or a class when expanded.

cdr3_nt: TGTGCCAGCAGCCCCGAGGGCCACAGGGGTGAAAAACTGTTTTTT; cdr3_aa: CASSPEGHRGEKLFF; clone_size: -; d_call: TRBD1; j_call: TRBJ1-4; v_call: TRBV7-2
cdr3_nt: TGTGCCAGCAGTTCCCCATATGGCTACACCTTC; cdr3_aa: CASSSPYGYTF; clone_size: -; d_call: -; j_call: TRBJ1-2; v_call: TRBV28
cdr3_nt: TGTGCCAGCAGTACGCGGGGCACTAACACTGAAGCTTTCTTT; cdr3_aa: CASSTRGTNTEAFF; clone_size: -; d_call: -; j_call: TRBJ1-1; v_call: TRBV6-6
cdr3_nt: TGTGCCAGCACCGAATCACTATCGGACGGACGGGACTTCACCATATATTTT; cdr3_aa: CASTESLSDGRDFTIYF; clone_size: -; d_call: -; j_call: TRBJ1-3; v_call: TRBV7-9
cdr3_nt: TGTGCCAGCAGCTTGCAGGAGACCCAGTACTTC; cdr3_aa: CASSLQETQYF; clone_size: few; d_call: -; j_call: TRBJ2-5; v_call: TRBV5-6
cdr3_nt: TGTGCCAGCAGTTTAGAGAAATACAATGAGCAGTTCTTC; cdr3_aa: CASSLEKYNEQFF; clone_size: -; d_call: -; j_call: TRBJ2-1; v_call: TRBV27
cdr3_nt: TGTGCCAGCAGCCCCCACGGGGGTAATTCCGGGGAGCTGTTTTTT; cdr3_aa: CASSPHGGNSGELFF; clone_size: -; d_call: -; j_call: TRBJ2-2; v_call: TRBV9
cdr3_nt: TGTGCCAGCAGTTTGCCGACTAGGAGAAATGAGCAGTTCTTC; cdr3_aa: CASSLPTRRNEQFF; clone_size: -; d_call: -; j_call: TRBJ2-1; v_call: TRBV27
cdr3_nt: TGTGCCAGCAGTTACCTAAGACAGGGGGCGGACACTGAAGCTTTCTTT; cdr3_aa: CASSYLRQGADTEAFF; clone_size: -; d_call: TRBD1; j_call: TRBJ1-1; v_call: TRBV6-6
cdr3_nt: TGTGCCAGCAGTCCGGAGGACAGACAAGAGACCCAGTACTTC; cdr3_aa: CASSPEDRQETQYF; clone_size: -; d_call: -; j_call: TRBJ2-5; v_call: TRBV28
cdr3_nt: TGTGCCAGCACCCCCGGTCGGGGGGTATCCTACGAGCAGTACTTC; cdr3_aa: CASTPGRGVSYEQYF; clone_size: -; d_call: TRBD2; j_call: TRBJ2-7; v_call: TRBV28
cdr3_nt: TGTGCCAGCAGCCGCTCCGGGACAGGGTCCATGAACACTGAAGCTTTCTTT; cdr3_aa: CASSRSGTGSMNTEAFF; clone_size: few; d_call: TRBD1; j_call: TRBJ1-1; v_call: TRBV13
cdr3_nt: TGTGCCAGCAGCTTGGATAACGGCGCAGGGGAGCAGTTCTTC; cdr3_aa: CASSLDNGAGEQFF; clone_size: -; d_call: -; j_call: TRBJ2-1; v_call: TRBV5-4
cdr3_nt: TGTGCCATCAGTGATGGGCGGGAGAAAGGCGGGGAGCTGTTTTTT; cdr3_aa: CAISDGREKGGELFF; clone_size: -; d_call: TRBD2; j_call: TRBJ2-2; v_call: TRBV10-3
cdr3_nt: TGCGCCAGCAGCTTGACTAGCGGGACCTACGAGCAGTACTTC; cdr3_aa: CASSLTSGTYEQYF; clone_size: -; d_call: TRBD2; j_call: TRBJ2-7; v_call: TRBV5-1
cdr3_nt: TGTGCCAGCAGGGGGGGGATGTCAGATACGCAGTATTTT; cdr3_aa: CASRGGMSDTQYF; clone_size: once; d_call: TRBD2; j_call: TRBJ2-3; v_call: TRBV5-4
cdr3_nt: TGTGCCAGCTCATCTGAGCGGGACTATGGGTTTTTT; cdr3_aa: CASSSERDYGFF; clone_size: -; d_call: -; j_call: TRBJ1-4; v_call: TRBV18
cdr3_nt: TGCAGTGCCCGAGGGATGACCCAGTACTTC; cdr3_aa: CSARGMTQYF; clone_size: once; d_call: -; j_call: TRBJ2-5; v_call: TRBV20-1
cdr3_nt: TGTGCCAGCAGTTCCGGACAGCTGGAAGCTTTCTTT; cdr3_aa: CASSSGQLEAFF; clone_size: -; d_call: -; j_call: TRBJ1-1; v_call: TRBV28
cdr3_nt: TGTGCCAGCAGTTTTCGAATCTCCGGACTAGCGGGGGGATTCAATGAGCAGTTCTTC; cdr3_aa: CASSFRISGLAGGFNEQFF; clone_size: -; d_call: TRBD2; j_call: TRBJ2-1; v_call: TRBV28
cdr3_nt: TGTGCCAGTAGTATAAGTGTCAGTACAGTGTCAGATACGCAGTATTTT; cdr3_aa: CASSISVSTVSDTQYF; clone_size: -; d_call: -; j_call: TRBJ2-3; v_call: TRBV19
cdr3_nt: TGCGCCAGCAGGCCGATAGGGGAACCCAGCCACGAGCAGTACTTC; cdr3_aa: CASRPIGEPSHEQYF; clone_size: -; d_call: -; j_call: TRBJ2-7; v_call: TRBV4-1
cdr3_nt: TGTGCCAGCAGCCGGGCGGGGGAGCAGTACTTC; cdr3_aa: CASSRAGEQYF; clone_size: once; d_call: -; j_call: TRBJ2-7; v_call: TRBV5-4
cdr3_nt: TGTGCCAGCAGCCTTGGACACGGTGCCTACGAGCAGTACTTC; cdr3_aa: CASSLGHGAYEQYF; clone_size: few; d_call: -; j_call: TRBJ2-7; v_call: TRBV6-5
cdr3_nt: TGTGCCAGCAGCCTCGGGACTAGCGGGAGCGCAGATACGCAGTATTTT; cdr3_aa: CASSLGTSGSADTQYF; clone_size: -; d_call: TRBD2; j_call: TRBJ2-3; v_call: TRBV7-9
cdr3_nt: TGTGCCAGCAGTTTATCTTTCGGGGAAAAACTGTTTTTT; cdr3_aa: CASSLSFGEKLFF; clone_size: -; d_call: -; j_call: TRBJ1-4; v_call: TRBV27
cdr3_nt: TGTGCCAGCAGCCCACAGCTGAACACTGAAGCTTTCTTT; cdr3_aa: CASSPQLNTEAFF; clone_size: -; d_call: -; j_call: TRBJ1-1; v_call: TRBV28
cdr3_nt: TGTGCCAGCAGCTGGACAGGGGGCGGCACCGGGGAGCTGTTTTTT; cdr3_aa: CASSWTGGGTGELFF; clone_size: -; d_call: TRBD1; j_call: TRBJ2-2; v_call: TRBV5-6
cdr3_nt: TGTGCCAGCAGTGAATATATGGGGCTAGCGGGAGTCACAGATACGCAGTATTTT; cdr3_aa: CASSEYMGLAGVTDTQYF; clone_size: -; d_call: TRBD2; j_call: TRBJ2-3; v_call: TRBV25-1
cdr3_nt: TGTGCCAGCAGCTTGGGGCTGTATAGCAATCAGCCCCAGCATTTT; cdr3_aa: CASSLGLYSNQPQHF; clone_size: -; d_call: -; j_call: TRBJ1-5; v_call: TRBV5-6
cdr3_nt: TGTGCCAGCAGTGAAGGGGCCTGGACTGAAGCTTTCTTT; cdr3_aa: CASSEGAWTEAFF; clone_size: -; d_call: -; j_call: TRBJ1-1; v_call: TRBV6-5
cdr3_nt: TGTGCCGCGCAGGGAGGTACTGAAGCTTTCTTT; cdr3_aa: CAAQGGTEAFF; clone_size: -; d_call: -; j_call: TRBJ1-1; v_call: TRBV30
cdr3_nt: TGTGCCAGCAGAGACAGACATGGCTATGGCTACACCTTC; cdr3_aa: CASRDRHGYGYTF; clone_size: -; d_call: -; j_call: TRBJ1-2; v_call: TRBV10-3
cdr3_nt: TGTGCCAGCTCACCACTGTCCCCTCTAGGCGGCTACACCTTC; cdr3_aa: CASSPLSPLGGYTF; clone_size: -; d_call: -; j_call: TRBJ1-2; v_call: TRBV18
cdr3_nt: TGTGCCAGCAGCACACCACAGGGCGCTGAGCAGTTCTTC; cdr3_aa: CASSTPQGAEQFF; clone_size: -; d_call: -; j_call: TRBJ2-1; v_call: TRBV27